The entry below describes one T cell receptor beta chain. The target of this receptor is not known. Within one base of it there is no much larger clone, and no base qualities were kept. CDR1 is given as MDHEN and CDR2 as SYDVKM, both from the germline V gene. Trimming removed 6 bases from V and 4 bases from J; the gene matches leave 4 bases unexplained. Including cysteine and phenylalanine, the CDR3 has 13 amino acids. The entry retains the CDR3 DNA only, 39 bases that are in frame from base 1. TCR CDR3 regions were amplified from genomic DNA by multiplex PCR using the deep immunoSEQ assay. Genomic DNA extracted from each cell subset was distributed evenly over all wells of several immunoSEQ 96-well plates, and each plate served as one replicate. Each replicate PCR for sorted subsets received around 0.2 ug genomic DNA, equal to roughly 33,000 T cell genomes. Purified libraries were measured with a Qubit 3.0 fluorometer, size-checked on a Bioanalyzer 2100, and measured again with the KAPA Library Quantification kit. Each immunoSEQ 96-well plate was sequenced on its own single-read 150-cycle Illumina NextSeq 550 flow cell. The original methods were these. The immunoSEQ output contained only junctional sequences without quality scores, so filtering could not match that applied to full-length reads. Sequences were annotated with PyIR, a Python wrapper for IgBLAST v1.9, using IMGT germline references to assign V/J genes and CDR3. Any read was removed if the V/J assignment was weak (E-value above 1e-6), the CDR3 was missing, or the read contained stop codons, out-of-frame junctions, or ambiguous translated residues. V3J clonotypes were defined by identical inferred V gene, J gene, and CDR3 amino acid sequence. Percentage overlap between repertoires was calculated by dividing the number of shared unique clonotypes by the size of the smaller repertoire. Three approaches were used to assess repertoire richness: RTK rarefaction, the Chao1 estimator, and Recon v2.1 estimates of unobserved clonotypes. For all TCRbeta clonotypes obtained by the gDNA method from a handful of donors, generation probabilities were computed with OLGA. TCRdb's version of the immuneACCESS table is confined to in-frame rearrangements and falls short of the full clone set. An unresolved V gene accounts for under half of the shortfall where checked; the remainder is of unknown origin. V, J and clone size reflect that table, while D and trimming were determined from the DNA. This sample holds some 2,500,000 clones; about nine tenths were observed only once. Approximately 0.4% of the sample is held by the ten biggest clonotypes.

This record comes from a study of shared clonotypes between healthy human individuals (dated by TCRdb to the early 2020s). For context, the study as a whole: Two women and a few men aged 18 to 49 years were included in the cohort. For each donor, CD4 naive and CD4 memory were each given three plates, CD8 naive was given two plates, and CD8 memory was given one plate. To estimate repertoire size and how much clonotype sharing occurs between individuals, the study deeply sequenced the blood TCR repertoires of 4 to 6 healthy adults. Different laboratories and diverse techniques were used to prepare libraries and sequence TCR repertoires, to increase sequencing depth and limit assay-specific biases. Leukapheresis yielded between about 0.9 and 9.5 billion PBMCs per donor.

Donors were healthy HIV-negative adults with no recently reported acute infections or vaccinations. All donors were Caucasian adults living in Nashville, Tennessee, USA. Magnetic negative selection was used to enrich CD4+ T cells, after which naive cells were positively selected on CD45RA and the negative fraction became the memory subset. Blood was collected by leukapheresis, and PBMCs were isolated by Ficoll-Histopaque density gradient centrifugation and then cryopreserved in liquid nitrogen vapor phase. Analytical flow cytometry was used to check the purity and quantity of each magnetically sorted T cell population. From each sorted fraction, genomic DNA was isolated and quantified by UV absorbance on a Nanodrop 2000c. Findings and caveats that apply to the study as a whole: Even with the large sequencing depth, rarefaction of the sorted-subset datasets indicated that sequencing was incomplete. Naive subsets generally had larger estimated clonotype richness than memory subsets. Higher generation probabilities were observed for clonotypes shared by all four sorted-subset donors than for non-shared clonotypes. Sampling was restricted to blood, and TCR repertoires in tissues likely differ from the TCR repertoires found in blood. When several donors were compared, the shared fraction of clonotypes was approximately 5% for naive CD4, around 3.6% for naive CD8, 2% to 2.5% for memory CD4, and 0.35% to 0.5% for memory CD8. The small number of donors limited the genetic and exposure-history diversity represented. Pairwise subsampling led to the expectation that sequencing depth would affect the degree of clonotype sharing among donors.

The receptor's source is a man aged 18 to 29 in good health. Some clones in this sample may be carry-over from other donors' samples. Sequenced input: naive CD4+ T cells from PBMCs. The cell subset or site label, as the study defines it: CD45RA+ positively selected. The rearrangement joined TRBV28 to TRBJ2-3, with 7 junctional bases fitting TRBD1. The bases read TGTGCCAGCAGCCGCACAGGGGCAGATACGCAGTATTTT. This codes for CASSRTGADTQYF.